This T cell receptor beta chain was retrieved from a study of CD8+CD57+ T cells in acquired aplastic anemia. At the level of the study: The DNA of sorted CD4+ and CD8+ cells averaged roughly 3.2 ug.

Losses at the gene ends were 0 bases for V and 4 bases for J; bases not matched to a gene: 4. This CDR3 is 15 amino acids long. Germline V gene sequence: CDR1 DFQATT, CDR2 SNEGSKA (reference sequence). This clonotype has more than one count but fewer than ten. A read error may be the cause here, since a much bigger clone is one base away. Genomic DNA constituted the template upon which TCR beta VDJ and CDR3 profiling was performed. One entry per CDR3 protein, called by TCRdb with MiXCR from the reads. The sample carries hundreds of thousands of distinct CDR3 sequences, 65% to 80% recorded once. Sequences were obtained from sorted CD4+, CD8+, or CD8+CD57+ T cells (not recorded which) from PBMCs. The source is a human donor in good health, serving as a control. This chain connects TRBV20-1 to TRBJ1-4, with 8 bases that match TRBD1. CDR3 in DNA: TGCAGTGCTAGAGACTGGACAGGGCTTAATGAAAAACTGTTTTTT. It codes for CSARDWTGLNEKLFF.